These 26 T cell receptor beta chains share one sample of origin, sequenced in a study of control samples from healthy donors and cancer patients. The table came from immunoSEQ multiplex PCR; TCRdb's copy has only in-frame clones and leaves some out. The table has about 120,000 clones, 87% seen once. Specimen: blood. The source is a man aged 18 to 29 in good health.

The chain has TRBV6-5 and TRBJ2-5; D is possibly TRBD2 (7 bases). This CDR3 is built from 15 residues. V lost 6 bases and J 5 bases, leaving 19 bases between the germline ends. The V gene's germline CDR1 is MNHEY and CDR2 SVGAGI. DNA for the CDR3: TGTGCCAGCAGGGCCCGGGGGGCCCGCGGGGAGACCCAGTACTTC. It codes for CASRARGARGETQYF.

The chain combines TRBV3-1 (or the pseudogene TRBV3-2) with TRBJ2-2, with a tentative D call TRBD1 (5 bases). Trimming cost V 6 bases and J 7 bases, with 9 bases left between them. The germline V gene encodes CDR1 LGHDT and CDR2 YNNKEL (reference sequence). The CDR3 covers 12 residues. The CDR3 DNA is TGTGCCAGCAGGCAGGGTGGCGGGGAGCTGTTTTTT. Encoded protein: CASRQGGGELFF.

This clone was observed a single time. This chain uses TRBV9 with TRBJ1-2, with D uncertain. The CDR3 is 13 amino acids. V was shortened by 4 bases and J by 4 bases, with 11 bases between the two germline ends. Germline V CDR1 and CDR2: SGDLS, YYNGEE. CDR3 amino acids: CASSTEGVYGYTF. The CDR3 region has the DNA TGTGCCAGCAGCACCGAAGGTGTCTATGGCTACACCTTC.

The chain employs TRBV15 and TRBJ2-2; unclear D gene. Per the germline V gene, CDR1 is LNHNV and CDR2 is YYDKDF (reference sequence). Deletions cut 3 bases from V and 2 bases from J, with 13 bases between. This CDR3 spans 16 amino acids. Written as DNA, the CDR3 is TGTGCCACCAGCAGGTTTTGGGCAGCTAACACCGGGGAGCTGTTTTTT. Protein product: CATSRFWAANTGELFF.

This chain links TRBV24-1 with TRBJ2-5; D remains unclear. The CDR3 length is 16 residues. Trimming pared 2 bases from V and 4 bases from J, leaving 16 bases between. Germline assignment: CDR1 KGHDR and CDR2 SFDVKD. The CDR3 coding sequence is TGTGCCACCAGTGATTCCACCAGAAACCTGGGAGAGACCCAGTACTTC. Its protein product is CATSDSTRNLGETQYF.

V and J are TRBV28 and TRBJ1-3, with a possible D match to TRBD1 (5 bases). CDR3 length: 14 residues. The V gene's germline CDR1 is MDHEN and CDR2 SYDVKM. Deletions cut 5 bases from V and 0 bases from J, with 8 bases between. The DNA for the CDR3 is TGTGCCAGCAGTGCAGGGATCTCTGGAAACACCATATATTTT. Translating it yields CASSAGISGNTIYF. Looking up the rest from reference TRBV28 and TRBJ1-3 gives the full variable domain: DVKVTQSSRYLVKRTGEKVFLECVQDMDHENMFWYRQDPGLGLRLIYFSYDVKMKEKGDIPEGYSVSREKKERFSLILESASTNQTSMYLCASSAGISGNTIYFGEGSWLTVV.

The V and J genes are TRBV7-3 and TRBJ2-5; D unresolved. Trimming left V 5 bases short and J 5 bases short, with 12 bases between. Germline V gene sequence: CDR1 SGHTA, CDR2 FQGTGA. The CDR3 consists of 13 residues. The CDR3 here is CASSRRAGETQYF. In DNA, the CDR3 is TGTGCCAGCAGCCGCCGGGCCGGGGAGACCCAGTACTTC.

The gene calls are TRBV15 and TRBJ2-7; 11 bases match TRBD1. The CDR3 length is 17 residues. Trimming took 3 bases from V and 6 from J; bases not matched to a gene: 13. Germline CDR1 reads LNHNV; CDR2 reads YYDKDF (reference sequence). CDR3 region: CATSSEGRDRGSGEQYF. The CDR3 DNA is TGTGCCACCAGCAGTGAGGGGAGGGACAGGGGGTCTGGCGAGCAGTACTTC.

This clone is medium-sized in the sample. V usage is TRBV6-4 and J usage is TRBJ2-1, with 8 bases that match TRBD2. There are 13 residues in the CDR3. V shed 4 bases and J 7 bases; nucleotides not matched to a gene: 3. Germline assignment: CDR1 MRHNA and CDR2 SNTAGT. The CDR3 region has the DNA TGTGCCAGCAGTGCCGGGACTAGTAATGAGCAGTTCTTC. Translated: CASSAGTSNEQFF.

The rearrangement uses TRBV27 and TRBJ2-7; 9 nucleotides line up with TRBD1. With 6 bases clipped from V and 2 bases from J, the junction kept 5 bases outside the gene matches. The CDR3 is made up of 14 amino acids. Germline values: CDR1 MNHEY, CDR2 SMNVEV (reference sequence). DNA for the CDR3: TGTGCCAGCAGGGGGACAGGGAGGGCCTACGAGCAGTACTTC. Translated, it gives CASRGTGRAYEQYF.

This clone was counted only a few times. The chain carries TRBV27 and TRBJ1-2, with D possibly being TRBD1 (5 bases). The CDR3 has 13 residues. V lost 6 bases to trimming and J lost 8 bases, with 16 bases between them. Germline CDR1 MNHEY, CDR2 SMNVEV (reference sequence). In DNA, the CDR3 is TGTGCCAGCAGATACCGGGACGGGTCCGGCTACACCTTC. It codes for CASRYRDGSGYTF.

The V call is TRBV6-5, the J call TRBJ2-5; a possible D gene is TRBD1 (6 bases). Germline assignment: CDR1 MNHEY and CDR2 SVGAGI. The ends were cut back, 5 bases at V and 2 bases at J, with 15 bases in the middle. The CDR3 loop spans 15 amino acids. The CDR3 protein is CASSIRTVGQETQYF. The CDR3 bases are TGTGCCAGCAGTATTCGGACAGTGGGGCAAGAGACCCAGTACTTC.

J is TRBJ2-7 and V is TRBV7-2; 12 positions agree with TRBD2. Germline lookup yields CDR1 SGHTA and CDR2 FQGNSA. The CDR3 runs 15 residues. V trimming: 5 bases; J trimming: 2 bases; junction bases outside the gene matches: 4. The CDR3 protein is CASSRTSGVTYEQYF. The CDR3 DNA reads as TGTGCCAGCAGCCGGACTAGCGGGGTAACCTACGAGCAGTACTTC.

The rearrangement uses TRBV6-4 and TRBJ2-1, with 10 bases aligning to TRBD2. The CDR3 runs to 16 residues. Per the germline V gene, CDR1 is MRHNA and CDR2 is SNTAGT. V lost 0 bases and J lost 5; bases outside the gene matches: 4. The CDR3 DNA is TGTGCCAGCAGTGACTCGGTAGCGGGAGGTAACAATGAGCAGTTCTTC. It codes for CASSDSVAGGNNEQFF.

The rearrangement joins TRBV15 to TRBJ2-7, with 8 bases aligning to TRBD1. The V gene end was trimmed by 3 bases and the J gene end by 6 bases; junction bases not matched to a gene: 10. CDR1 LNHNV and CDR2 YYDKDF come from the germline V gene (reference sequence). This CDR3 has 15 residues. The CDR3 protein is CATSRGSTGVGEQYF. The CDR3 nucleotides are TGTGCCACCAGCAGGGGATCGACAGGGGTCGGCGAGCAGTACTTC.

The chain links TRBV7-9 to TRBJ1-1; D is possibly TRBD1 (6 bases). The CDR3 has 12 amino acids. The germline gives CDR1 SEHNR, CDR2 FQNEAQ (reference sequence). Trimming stripped 1 base from V and 11 bases from J, with 11 bases between. The CDR3 loop reads CASSLEQGGAFF. The CDR3 region has the DNA TGTGCCAGCAGCTTAGAACAGGGCGGGGCTTTCTTT.

The V call is TRBV25-1, the J call TRBJ1-2; TRBD1 aligns across 10 bases. Germline-derived CDR1 and CDR2 are MGHDK and SYGVNS. Unmatched junction bases numbered 11, after V lost 9 bases and J lost 7 bases. CDR3 size: 14 residues. Here the CDR3 DNA reads TGTGCCAGTAGAAGACAGGGGGCGCGGGGTGGCTACACCTTC. Translating gives CASRRQGARGGYTF.

Note on this clone: The sample has other DNA sequences that encode this CDR3 too. This chain connects TRBV20-1 to TRBJ2-5, with D uncertain. CDR1 is DFQATT and CDR2 is SNEGSKA in the germline V gene (reference sequence). The V end was cut by 1 base, the J end by 2 bases, with 2 bases between. CDR3 size: 11 residues. DNA for the CDR3: TGCAGTGCTAGAGGTCAAGAGACCCAGTACTTC. Encoded protein: CSARGQETQYF.

J is TRBJ2-5 and V is TRBV3-1 (or the pseudogene TRBV3-2); D may be TRBD2 (5 bases). Between the trimmed V and J ends, which lost 0 bases and 5 bases, there was a span of 10 bases. Germline values: CDR1 LGHDT, CDR2 YNNKEL (reference sequence). This CDR3 spans 14 amino acids. CDR3 sequence reads: CASSQERRGETQYF. CDR3 nucleotides: TGTGCCAGCAGCCAAGAAAGGAGAGGGGAGACCCAGTACTTC.

This rearrangement joins TRBV18 to TRBJ2-3; TRBD1 agrees at 8 bases. CDR1 is KGHSH and CDR2 is LQKENI in the germline V gene. Trimming removed 5 bases from V and 0 bases from J; junction bases left unmatched: 7. The CDR3 runs 16 residues. The CDR3 region has the DNA TGTGCCAGCTCAAGGGACAGGACACCTAGCACAGATACGCAGTATTTT. Amino acids: CASSRDRTPSTDTQYF.

The chain has TRBV18 and TRBJ1-2, with a weak D call TRBD1 (5 bases). CDR1 and CDR2 from the germline V gene are KGHSH and LQKENI. Deletions cut 4 bases from V and 11 bases from J, with 14 bases between. The CDR3 is 12 amino acids. CDR3 loop: CASSQEGSGYTF. DNA of the CDR3: TGTGCCAGCTCACAGGAGGGGTCGGGTTACACCTTC.

The gene calls are TRBV5-1 and TRBJ2-3, with 8 bases fitting TRBD2. Unmatched junction bases numbered 9, after V lost 5 bases and J lost 4 bases. This CDR3 comprises 15 residues. Germline V CDR1 and CDR2: SGHRS, YFSETQ. The CDR3 DNA follows: TGCGCCAGCAGGCCGACTAGCGTGGGAGCAGATACGCAGTATTTT. Encoded protein: CASRPTSVGADTQYF.

This sequence joins TRBV28 and TRBJ1-3; 7 bases agree with TRBD1. This CDR3 is built from 13 residues. Germline CDR1 is MDHEN and CDR2 is SYDVKM. J lost 8 bases, V lost 4 bases, and 5 bases had no gene match. CDR3 coding DNA: TGTGCCAGCAGTTCCGGGACAGAGCACACCATATATTTT. It specifies CASSSGTEHTIYF.

This chain joins TRBV3-1 (or the pseudogene TRBV3-2) and TRBJ1-5; weak D call: TRBD1 (6 bases). CDR3 size: 14 residues. The germline V gene encodes CDR1 LGHDT and CDR2 YNNKEL (reference sequence). Trimming stripped 4 bases from V and 4 bases from J, with 11 bases between. The CDR3 sequence: CASSLDSKNQPQHF. The CDR3 nucleotides read TGTGCCAGCAGCCTGGACAGTAAAAATCAGCCCCAGCATTTT.

This chain connects TRBV7-2 to TRBJ2-7; no firm D call. Germline V gene lookup returns CDR1 SGHTA and CDR2 FQGNSA. The CDR3 contains 12 residues. The germline V and J ends were trimmed by 5 bases and 3 bases, with 8 bases remaining between them. The CDR3 sequence: CASSPSFYEQYF. Here the CDR3 DNA reads TGTGCCAGCAGCCCATCCTTCTACGAGCAGTACTTC.

This sequence joins TRBV30 and TRBJ1-2, with D hard to call. This CDR3 has 14 amino acids. In germline, CDR1 is GTSNPN, CDR2 SVGIG (reference sequence). V was clipped by 4 bases and J by 4 bases, with 16 bases between them. The chain's CDR3 is CAWTPRADLYGYTF. In DNA, the CDR3 is TGTGCCTGGACCCCGCGGGCAGATCTCTATGGCTACACCTTC.